Below are 25 T cell receptor beta chains sequenced from a single sample in a study of blood T cells in healthy people across ages. The use of a sample-barcoded 5' primer and a J-beta primer mix characterized a second PCR of about 7 to 12 cycles. TCRdb ran MiXCR on the 5' RACE reads and lists one entry per CDR3 protein. There are some 550,000 distinct CDR3 sequences in the sample; around 48% occur only once, and around 25% lies in the top ten. The specimen sequenced was blood. Source of these receptors: an elderly man in good health.

The V and J genes are TRBV19 and TRBJ2-3; D not certain. This CDR3 has 15 amino acids. V lost 3 bases to trimming and J lost 0 bases, with 10 bases between them. Germline V gene data show CDR1 as LNHDA and CDR2 as SQIVND (reference sequence). CDR3 region: CASSMQETSTDTQYF. The CDR3 DNA reads as TGTGCCAGTAGTATGCAGGAGACTAGCACAGATACGCAGTATTTT.

This chain connects TRBV6-4 to TRBJ2-6; D ambiguous. CDR3 size: 18 residues. Germline assignment: CDR1 MRHNA and CDR2 SNTAGT. The germline V and J ends were trimmed by 8 bases and 1 base, with 21 bases remaining between them. The CDR3 DNA reads TGTGCCAGCCCAGAAGGGAACAAGGACCTGTCTGGGGCCAACGTCCTGACTTTC. Residues: CASPEGNKDLSGANVLTF.

This clonotype was picked up many times. The chain joins TRBV7-9 to TRBJ1-2, with unresolved D. This CDR3 region has 15 residues. Looked up from germline, CDR1 is SEHNR and CDR2 is FQNEAQ (reference sequence). The V end lost 4 bases, the J end lost 7 bases, and 19 bases lay between the germline ends. The CDR3 region is CASSSQKGNLGGYTF. The CDR3, as DNA: TGTGCCAGCAGCTCCCAGAAGGGCAATTTAGGTGGCTACACCTTC. Variable domain in full (rest from reference TRBV7-9 and TRBJ1-2): DTGVSQNPRHKITKRGQNVTFRCDPISEHNRLYWYRQTLGQGPEFLTYFQNEAQLEKSRLLSDRFSAERPKGSFSTLEIQRTEQGDSAMYLCASSSQKGNLGGYTFGSGTRLTVV.

This clonotype occurred a few times. The chain uses TRBV7-6 and TRBJ2-7; 7 bases line up with TRBD1. Trimming took 1 base from V and 2 from J; bases not matched to a gene: 5. The CDR3 runs 15 residues. Germline-derived CDR1 and CDR2 are SGHVS and FNYEAQ. The CDR3 spells CASSLDGGQPYEQYF. The CDR3 DNA sequence: TGTGCCAGCAGCTTAGATGGGGGACAGCCCTACGAGCAGTACTTC.

This clonotype was recorded a few times. V is TRBV29-1 and J is TRBJ2-5; 9 nucleotides line up with TRBD1. The CDR3 covers 15 residues. V trimming: 5 bases; J trimming: 7 bases; junction bases outside the gene matches: 14. CDR1 and CDR2 (germline): SQVTM, ANQGSEA. In DNA form, the CDR3 reads TGCAGCGTTTCTCCACCGGGACAGGGTATAGTGACCCAGTACTTC. This sequence encodes CSVSPPGQGIVTQYF.

This clonotype was found a few times. This chain links TRBV9 with TRBJ2-1; TRBD1 matches at 7 bases. The length of the CDR3 is 15 residues. Trimming cost V 0 bases and J 5 bases; bases outside gene matches: 5. CDR1 is SGDLS and CDR2 is YYNGEE in the germline V gene. CDR3 sequence: CASSVAQGWNNEQFF. In nucleotides, the CDR3 is TGTGCCAGCAGCGTAGCACAGGGGTGGAACAATGAGCAGTTCTTC.

This chain uses TRBV20-1 with TRBJ1-2, with D hard to call. Germline loops: CDR1 DFQATT, CDR2 SNEGSKA (reference sequence). The germline V and J ends were trimmed by 0 bases and 2 bases, with 19 bases remaining between them. The CDR3 sequence is 17 residues long. CDR3 bases: TGCAGTGCTAGAGATCGAAGGGTTAAAAGGTTGAACTATGGCTACACCTTC. Encoded protein: CSARDRRVKRLNYGYTF.

A note on this clonotype: This may be a read error: a much more frequent sequence differs by one nucleotide. The rearrangement links TRBV6-5 to TRBJ2-1, with 14 positions matching TRBD2. CDR1 is MNHEY and CDR2 is SVGAGI in the germline V gene. This CDR3 region has 19 residues. The CDR3 coding sequence is TGTGCCAGCAGTTGGGAGGGACTAGCGGGAGCGGGCTCCTACAGTGAGCAGTTCTTC. It translates to CASSWEGLAGAGSYSEQFF.

The V gene is TRBV20-1, the J gene TRBJ1-4, with 8 bases fitting TRBD1. The V segment lost 5 bases and the J segment 5 bases; nucleotides outside the gene matches: 4. CDR3 length equals 13 residues. Germline CDR1 is DFQATT and CDR2 is SNEGSKA (reference sequence). CDR3 bases: TGCAGTGCTCCTACAGGGGGGAATGAAAAACTGTTTTTT. The encoded protein is CSAPTGGNEKLFF.

The chain is built from TRBV5-1 and TRBJ2-2; D assignment may be TRBD1 or TRBD2 (5 bases each). Deletions cut 0 bases from V and 4 bases from J, with 13 bases between. CDR1 SGHRS and CDR2 YFSETQ come from the germline V gene. This CDR3 comprises 16 residues. CDR3 in amino acids: CASSLETRDGTGELFF. The CDR3 coding sequence is TGCGCCAGCAGCTTGGAAACAAGGGACGGCACCGGGGAGCTGTTTTTT. Drawing the rest from reference TRBV5-1 and TRBJ2-2, the complete variable domain is KAGVTQTPRYLIKTRGQQVTLSCSPISGHRSVSWYQQTPGQGLQFLFEYFSETQRNKGNFPGRFSGRQFSNSRSEMNVSTLELGDSALYLCASSLETRDGTGELFFGEGSRLTVL.

The chain combines TRBV15 with TRBJ2-5; the match to TRBD1 covers 7 bases. The CDR3 runs 13 residues. CDR1 and CDR2 from the germline V gene are LNHNV and YYDKDF (reference sequence). Trimming took 3 bases from V and 11 from J; bases not matched to a gene: 9. This CDR3 is CATSSIRQGEQYF. Here the CDR3 DNA reads TGTGCCACCAGCAGTATTCGACAGGGTGAGCAGTACTTC.

The rearrangement uses TRBV5-1 and TRBJ2-1; 8 bases align to TRBD2. Trimming cost V 4 bases and J 9 bases; bases outside gene matches: 12. This CDR3 has 15 amino acids. Germline V lookup: CDR1 SGHRS, CDR2 YFSETQ. The CDR3 protein is CASSPGGGSLSEQFF. In DNA, the CDR3 is TGCGCCAGCAGCCCGGGGGGGGGCTCCCTTAGTGAGCAGTTCTTC.

This clonotype was found a few times. This chain links TRBV6-5 with TRBJ1-5; D unresolved. Germline CDR1 and CDR2: MNHEY and SVGAGI. V gave up 6 bases and J gave up 5 bases, with 8 bases separating them. The CDR3 contains 12 residues. The CDR3 DNA is TGTGCCAGCAGGCACGGGGATCAGCCCCAGCATTTT. Its protein product is CASRHGDQPQHF.

The chain has TRBV7-9 and TRBJ2-1; 12 nucleotides match TRBD2. Germline lookup yields CDR1 SEHNR and CDR2 FQNEAQ (reference sequence). The CDR3 sequence is 20 residues long. J gave up 2 bases and V 10 bases, and 21 bases lay outside the gene matches. The CDR3 region is CANSSLLTSGSLGAYNEQFF. CDR3 in DNA: TGTGCCAATAGCTCCCTCCTGACTAGCGGGAGTCTTGGGGCCTACAATGAGCAGTTCTTC.

V and J are TRBV7-2 and TRBJ2-5, with D hard to call. The V gene's germline CDR1 is SGHTA and CDR2 FQGNSA. The V end was cut by 1 base, the J end by 7 bases, with 7 bases between. The CDR3 sequence is 12 residues long. As DNA, the CDR3 is TGTGCCAGCAGCTTAGAGTTCGGGACCCAGTACTTC. The encoded protein is CASSLEFGTQYF.

The chain employs TRBV7-2 and TRBJ2-1, with TRBD2 matching over 9 bases. Germline values: CDR1 SGHTA, CDR2 FQGNSA. The J segment lost 9 bases and the V segment lost 4 bases, leaving 10 bases of the junction unmatched. The CDR3 runs 15 residues. The CDR3 loop is CASSSLAGEWVEQFF. The CDR3 coding sequence is TGTGCCAGCAGCTCCTTAGCGGGGGAGTGGGTTGAGCAGTTCTTC.

This clonotype was seen a handful of times. The chain joins TRBV20-1 to TRBJ2-3, with 9 bases matching TRBD2. With V trimmed by 6 bases and J by 2 bases, 6 bases remained unmatched. The CDR3 is made up of 14 amino acids. In germline, CDR1 is DFQATT, CDR2 SNEGSKA (reference sequence). The CDR3 reads CSAPAGGNTDTQYF. The CDR3 DNA reads TGCAGTGCCCCCGCGGGGGGGAACACAGATACGCAGTATTTT.

This clonotype was counted at least ten times. The chain combines TRBV5-1 with TRBJ2-6; no firm D call. The length of the CDR3 is 15 residues. Trimming took off 1 base at V and 1 base at J, with 6 bases between the two ends. Germline loops: CDR1 SGHRS, CDR2 YFSETQ. The CDR3 region has the DNA TGCGCCAGCAGCTTGCTGGGGTCTGGGGCCAACGTCCTGACTTTC. This encodes CASSLLGSGANVLTF.

As concerns this clonotype: One end of the junction varies from germline; a read error may be responsible. As DNA, the CDR3 is TGCGTCAGCAGCCAAGATCTAGGACTAGCGAGGAATGAGCAGTTCTTC. This sequence encodes CVSSQDLGLARNEQFF. The chain recombines TRBV4-3 with TRBJ2-1; 9 nucleotides match TRBD2. The germline gives CDR1 LGHNA, CDR2 YSLEER. The CDR3 is 16 residues long.

This chain connects TRBV5-1 to TRBJ1-2, with unresolved D. The V gene's germline CDR1 is SGHRS and CDR2 YFSETQ. Between the trimmed V and J ends, which lost 0 bases and 6 bases, there was a span of 15 bases. The CDR3 runs 15 residues. The chain's CDR3 is CASSLAGPKVHGYTF. The CDR3 DNA follows: TGCGCCAGCAGCTTGGCCGGGCCCAAGGTCCATGGCTACACCTTC.

The chain carries TRBV9 and TRBJ2-1, with 12 bases aligning to TRBD2. Germline assignment: CDR1 SGDLS and CDR2 YYNGEE. This CDR3 contains 17 residues. J gave up 4 bases and V 0 bases, and 5 bases lay outside the gene matches. This CDR3 is CASSVGAGLAGYNEQFF. The DNA for the CDR3 is TGTGCCAGCAGCGTAGGGGCGGGACTAGCGGGTTACAATGAGCAGTTCTTC.

This clonotype was observed a few times. The chain has TRBV6-5 and TRBJ2-3; D not certain. CDR1 and CDR2 (germline): MNHEY, SVGAGI. Trimming removed 9 bases from V and 0 bases from J, with 7 bases in between. The CDR3 sequence is 12 residues long. The CDR3 sequence: CARLQSTDTQYF. The DNA of the CDR3 is TGTGCCAGACTTCAGAGCACAGATACGCAGTATTTT.

The chain carries TRBV6-6 and TRBJ1-1; 10 positions match TRBD1. V gave up 5 bases and J gave up 3 bases; unmatched junction bases: 6. CDR3 length equals 15 residues. CDR1 and CDR2 from the germline V gene are MNHNY and SVGAGI (reference sequence). The CDR3 loop reads CASSDRQGADTEAFF. CDR3 nucleotide sequence: TGTGCCAGCAGTGACCGACAGGGGGCTGACACTGAAGCTTTCTTT.

This clonotype showed up just a few times. This sequence joins TRBV5-1 and TRBJ2-5; 9 bases agree with TRBD1. The J call may be in error: the DNA end matches TRBJ2-7 better. Germline lookup yields CDR1 SGHRS and CDR2 YFSETQ. The CDR3 consists of 14 residues. CDR3 sequence reads: CASSPMDRGYEQYF. In DNA form, the CDR3 reads TGCGCCAGCAGCCCTATGGACAGGGGCTACGAGCAGTACTTC.

This clonotype was detected only a few times. The chain uses TRBV10-3 and TRBJ2-3; 12 positions agree with TRBD2. The CDR3 is 15 amino acids. V was pared by 3 bases and J by 4 bases, with 2 bases of the junction left unmatched. Germline assignment: CDR1 ENHRY and CDR2 SYGVKD. The CDR3 protein is CAISDLAGGADTQYF. The CDR3 nucleotides are TGTGCCATCAGTGACCTAGCGGGAGGGGCAGATACGCAGTATTTT.